These 27 T cell receptor beta chains were all obtained from the same sample, sequenced in a study of identical twins. From the 5' RACE reads, TCRdb called clonotypes with MiXCR, one entry per CDR3 protein. The sample yields fewer than 900,000 distinct CDR3 sequences, over 20% seen once. The same sample was also studied in work on T cells expressing NK-cell markers.

Sequencing was carried out using PBMCs. These receptor sequences come from a woman under 30 in good health.

The chain has TRBV7-8 and TRBJ1-4, with a tentative D call TRBD1 (6 bases). The CDR3 runs to 14 residues. The V and J ends lost 6 bases and 7 bases respectively, with 15 bases between them. Germline lookup yields CDR1 SGHVS and CDR2 FQNEAQ. The CDR3 DNA reads TGTGCCAGCAGGTCCAGGGGACCCCGTGAAAAACTGTTTTTT. Amino acids: CASRSRGPREKLFF.

This clonotype was seen only a few times. The CDR3 sequence is CSVWIARPEIYEQYF. The CDR3 region has the DNA TGCAGCGTGTGGATCGCAAGACCCGAGATCTACGAGCAGTACTTC. The chain combines TRBV29-1 with TRBJ2-7; D call uncertain. CDR1 and CDR2 (germline): SQVTM, ANQGSEA. V was trimmed by 6 bases and J by 3 bases, leaving 21 bases between them. The CDR3 has 15 amino acids.

V gene TRBV12-3 or TRBV12-4 combines with J gene TRBJ2-1, with D unresolved. V lost 7 bases to trimming and J lost 0 bases, with 10 bases between them. CDR3 length equals 14 residues. CDR3 sequence: CASKKEYSYNEQFF. CDR3 nucleotides: TGTGCCAGCAAAAAGGAGTACTCCTACAATGAGCAGTTCTTC.

This clonotype was found a few times. The chain combines TRBV20-1 with TRBJ2-1, with a possible D match to TRBD2 (7 bases). Germline V lookup: CDR1 DFQATT, CDR2 SNEGSKA (reference sequence). The CDR3 covers 15 residues. V dropped 7 bases and J dropped 4 bases, with 20 bases sitting between them. The CDR3 loop is CSGAGAAGRYNEQFF. CDR3 nucleotides: TGCAGTGGGGCGGGGGCGGCGGGGCGGTACAATGAGCAGTTCTTC.

This chain links TRBV29-1 with TRBJ2-1; either TRBD1 or TRBD2 may fit D (5 bases each). The V end lost 3 bases, the J end lost 6 bases, and 30 bases lay between the germline ends. The CDR3 consists of 19 residues. The germline gives CDR1 SQVTM, CDR2 ANQGSEA. CDR3 bases: TGCAGCGTTGATAACCCGATAAGTCGGGCTTTGACGAGGGGCAATGAGCAGTTCTTC. Translating gives CSVDNPISRALTRGNEQFF.

The chain is built from TRBV29-1 and TRBJ2-5, with TRBD2 matching over 8 bases. This CDR3 spans 13 amino acids. From germline, CDR1 is SQVTM and CDR2 ANQGSEA. Trimming cost V 6 bases and J 5 bases; bases outside gene matches: 8. CDR3 coding DNA: TGCAGCGTCCCGGGACTAGGACGCGAGACCCAGTACTTC. Translation: CSVPGLGRETQYF.

The rearrangement uses TRBV11-2 and TRBJ1-1; the match to TRBD1 covers 8 bases. Trimming cost V 6 bases and J 7 bases; bases outside gene matches: 10. Germline V CDR1 and CDR2: SGHAT, FQNNGV. This CDR3 is built from 14 residues. Here the CDR3 reads CASRDRVIGLEAFF. The DNA for the CDR3 is TGTGCCAGCAGGGACAGGGTTATAGGGCTTGAAGCTTTCTTT.

This clonotype was seen at least ten times. This rearrangement joins TRBV6-1 to TRBJ2-3; possible D gene TRBD1, 8 bases. The CDR3 contains 15 residues. The V end lost 6 bases, the J end lost 3 bases, and 16 bases lay between the germline ends. Per germline, CDR1 MNHNS and CDR2 SASEGT. The CDR3 spells CASRAQGGGTDTQYF. DNA for the CDR3: TGTGCCAGCAGGGCACAGGGGGGAGGGACAGATACGCAGTATTTT.

In its sample, this clonotype was seen once. The chain links TRBV28 to TRBJ2-1; 9 nucleotides line up with TRBD2. Trimming took 6 bases from V and 5 from J; bases not matched to a gene: 8. CDR1 is MDHEN, CDR2 SYDVKM, per germline. The CDR3 length is 15 residues. The CDR3 sequence: CASRRRLAGNNEQFF. The CDR3, as DNA: TGTGCCAGCAGACGTCGTCTAGCGGGGAACAATGAGCAGTTCTTC.

In this sample, this clonotype turned up many times. The J gene is TRBJ2-7, the V gene TRBV7-9, with D unclear. Germline loops: CDR1 SEHNR, CDR2 FQNEAQ (reference sequence). The V end lost 3 bases, the J end lost 8 bases, and 11 bases lay between the germline ends. CDR3 length: 12 residues. CDR3: CASSLTSEKQYF. CDR3 coding DNA: TGTGCCAGCAGCTTGACGTCCGAAAAGCAGTACTTC.

This clonotype came up a few times. The chain couples TRBV5-1 to TRBJ2-4; 8 nucleotides match TRBD1. V shed 0 bases and J 6 bases; nucleotides not matched to a gene: 5. CDR3 size: 15 residues. In germline, CDR1 is SGHRS, CDR2 YFSETQ. CDR3 sequence reads: CASSLAGTGANIQYF. For the CDR3, the DNA is TGCGCCAGCAGCTTGGCAGGGACAGGAGCAAACATTCAGTACTTC.

The gene calls are TRBV4-2 and TRBJ2-2, with D hard to call. The CDR3 spans 18 residues. Germline CDR1 and CDR2: LGHNA and YNFKEQ. Trimming cost V 4 bases and J 1 base, with 19 bases left between them. The CDR3 reads CASSPLRKNTKNTGELFF. The CDR3 DNA reads TGTGCCAGCAGCCCCCTTAGGAAGAATACAAAGAACACCGGGGAGCTGTTTTTT.

The chain has TRBV5-1 and TRBJ2-2; perhaps TRBD2 as D (6 bases). This CDR3 has 16 residues. Germline-derived CDR1 and CDR2 are SGHRS and YFSETQ. The ends were cut back, 4 bases at V and 1 base at J, with 14 bases in the middle. CDR3 DNA: TGCGCCAGCAGCGCGGGAAATAGCGGGAACACCGGGGAGCTGTTTTTT. Translation gives CASSAGNSGNTGELFF.

This clonotype has a handful of counts. The CDR3 DNA follows: TGTGCCACATTCGGGTGGGGAGACAATGAGCAGTTCTTC. This gives the protein CATFGWGDNEQFF. V usage is TRBV6-1 and J usage is TRBJ2-1, with D perhaps TRBD2 (5 bases). Trimming stripped 10 bases from V and 5 bases from J, with 15 bases between. CDR3 length: 13 residues. CDR1 is MNHNS and CDR2 is SASEGT in the germline V gene.

J is TRBJ2-1 and V is TRBV6-1; D might be TRBD2 (5 bases). The CDR3 loop spans 14 amino acids. V lost 8 bases and J lost 4, with 15 bases in between. Germline V CDR1 and CDR2: MNHNS, SASEGT. CDR3 loop: CASHPYRGYNEQFF. The CDR3 DNA sequence: TGTGCCAGCCACCCGTATCGGGGTTACAATGAGCAGTTCTTC.

This chain connects TRBV3-1 to TRBJ1-1; D gene unclear. Germline CDR1 and CDR2: LGHDT and YNNKEL (reference sequence). This CDR3 is 14 amino acids long. V dropped 4 bases and J dropped 0 bases, with 9 bases sitting between them. The CDR3 DNA reads as TGTGCCAGCAGCCTTACTCATATGAACACTGAAGCTTTCTTT. Protein: CASSLTHMNTEAFF.

This chain joins TRBV24-1 and TRBJ2-1, with 9 bases aligning to TRBD2. Germline assignment: CDR1 KGHDR and CDR2 SFDVKD. This CDR3 spans 12 amino acids. Germline trimming cut 9 bases from V and 6 bases from J; bases unmatched to any gene: 2. The CDR3 here is CATAGGSNEQFF. CDR3 in DNA: TGTGCCACCGCGGGGGGGTCCAATGAGCAGTTCTTC.

The chain employs TRBV4-3 and TRBJ2-1; D ambiguous. Trimming removed 2 bases from V and 1 base from J, with 9 bases in between. Germline lookup yields CDR1 LGHNA and CDR2 YSLEER. This CDR3 is 15 amino acids long. The CDR3 sequence: CASSQPRWSYNEQFF. In DNA, the CDR3 is TGCGCCAGCAGCCAACCCCGGTGGTCCTACAATGAGCAGTTCTTC.

This clonotype was seen only a few times. V usage is TRBV29-1 and J usage is TRBJ2-3; 7 bases match TRBD2. V gave up 6 bases and J gave up 3 bases; unmatched junction bases: 15. Per the germline V gene, CDR1 is SQVTM and CDR2 is ANQGSEA. The CDR3 is 16 amino acids. This chain's CDR3 is CSVERPGLGETDTQYF. CDR3 nucleotide sequence: TGCAGCGTCGAGCGCCCTGGACTAGGAGAGACAGATACGCAGTATTTT.

The genes are TRBV28 and TRBJ2-1; 9 bases line up with TRBD2. Germline values: CDR1 MDHEN, CDR2 SYDVKM. The junction had 14 bases not matched to a gene; V was cut back by 5 bases and J by 9 bases. There are 16 residues in the CDR3. The CDR3 sequence is CASSPLPSGTLSEQFF. CDR3 DNA: TGTGCCAGCAGTCCCCTCCCTAGCGGGACCCTCAGTGAGCAGTTCTTC.

This clonotype was counted only a few times. V gene TRBV5-1 combines with J gene TRBJ2-3; perhaps TRBD1 as D (5 bases). This CDR3 has 14 amino acids. Deletions cut 6 bases from V and 4 bases from J, with 15 bases between. Germline values: CDR1 SGHRS, CDR2 YFSETQ. CDR3 in DNA: TGCGCCAGCATCTCGCGGCAGGGCGCAGATACGCAGTATTTT. Translated, it gives CASISRQGADTQYF.

The chain recombines TRBV29-1 with TRBJ2-7; 11 nucleotides agree with TRBD1. Germline loops: CDR1 SQVTM, CDR2 ANQGSEA. CDR3 size: 12 residues. J was trimmed by 3 bases and V by 8 bases; bases with no gene match: 3. CDR3: CSPGTGGYEQYF. The DNA of the CDR3 is TGCAGCCCTGGGACAGGGGGCTACGAGCAGTACTTC.

This clonotype was seen only a few times. V is TRBV15 and J is TRBJ2-7; 9 positions agree with TRBD2. J was trimmed by 6 bases and V by 5 bases; bases with no gene match: 11. This CDR3 has 15 amino acids. CDR1 LNHNV and CDR2 YYDKDF come from the germline V gene (reference sequence). The CDR3 protein is CATSSGLAARREQYF. The CDR3 bases are TGTGCCACCAGCTCGGGACTAGCAGCCCGCCGCGAGCAGTACTTC.

The V gene is TRBV7-9, the J gene TRBJ2-1; 8 positions agree with TRBD2. The germline gives CDR1 SEHNR, CDR2 FQNEAQ (reference sequence). The length of the CDR3 is 16 residues. The trim removed 5 bases at V and 4 bases at J, leaving 10 bases unmatched. The CDR3 coding sequence is TGTGCCAGCAGCACCCCTAACCAGCGGGAGTACAATGAGCAGTTCTTC. Residues: CASSTPNQREYNEQFF.

This clonotype was counted between two and nine times. This CDR3 is CASISGRRNQPQHF. CDR3 DNA: TGTGCCAGCATCTCGGGACGGCGAAATCAGCCCCAGCATTTT. The chain employs TRBV6-2 or TRBV6-3 and TRBJ1-5; possibly TRBD1 for D (5 bases). There are 14 residues in the CDR3. Trimming shortened V by 7 bases and J by 4 bases, and 14 bases separated the two germline ends. Germline loops: CDR1 MNHEY, CDR2 SVGEGT.

The J gene is TRBJ2-5, the V gene TRBV20-1; 12 nucleotides align to TRBD2. CDR3 length: 15 amino acids. J was trimmed by 5 bases and V by 2 bases; bases with no gene match: 6. CDR1 DFQATT and CDR2 SNEGSKA come from the germline V gene (reference sequence). The CDR3 DNA reads TGCAGTGCTAGACTGACTAGCGGGAGTCAGGAGACCCAGTACTTC. Its protein product is CSARLTSGSQETQYF.

This clonotype was observed many times. The rearrangement links TRBV9 to TRBJ2-1, with D hard to call. CDR1 is SGDLS, CDR2 YYNGEE, per germline. The germline V and J ends were trimmed by 0 bases and 5 bases, with 6 bases remaining between them. The CDR3 has 13 residues. Here the CDR3 DNA reads TGTGCCAGCAGCGTAGTGTCCAACAATGAGCAGTTCTTC. Protein product: CASSVVSNNEQFF.